The 29 T cell receptor beta chains below were found in one sample sequenced in a study of OX40 agonist ivuxolimab in advanced cancers. Generated by immunoSEQ multiplex PCR, the TCRdb table keeps only in-frame clones and is missing some. The data show fewer than 85,000 clones, about 85% seen once. The material sequenced was CD4+ or CD8+ T cells sorted from blood, taken in a trial of the OX40 agonist ivuxolimab. The receptors here all came from an adult with an advanced solid tumor such as melanoma, head and neck, liver or kidney cancer.

DNA for the CDR3: TGTGCCAGCAGCTTACAGACAGATGGCTACACCTTC. Its protein product is CASSLQTDGYTF. The V gene is TRBV7-9, the J gene TRBJ1-2, with D tentatively TRBD1 (5 bases). V lost 2 bases to trimming and J lost 6 bases, with 7 bases between them. The CDR3 covers 12 residues. Germline CDR1 is SEHNR and CDR2 is FQNEAQ (reference sequence).

The genes are TRBV5-1 and TRBJ1-4; no clear D gene. The CDR3 is 14 residues long. Between the trimmed V and J ends, which lost 3 bases and 8 bases, there was a span of 14 bases. Germline V gene lookup returns CDR1 SGHRS and CDR2 YFSETQ. The CDR3 DNA follows: TGCGCCAGCAGCTCGGGAGAGATCGGCGAAAAACTGTTTTTT. Translating it yields CASSSGEIGEKLFF.

The V and J genes are TRBV19 and TRBJ1-5; D unclear. V shed 5 bases and J shed 2 bases, with 16 bases lying between them. Germline lookup yields CDR1 LNHDA and CDR2 SQIVND (reference sequence). The CDR3 has 16 residues. The CDR3 loop is CASSDTPFRGNQPQHF. The CDR3 DNA reads as TGTGCCAGTAGTGATACCCCCTTTCGGGGCAATCAGCCCCAGCATTTT.

The J gene is TRBJ1-1, the V gene TRBV4-3; D is possibly TRBD1 (5 bases). This CDR3 has 14 residues. Germline CDR1 reads LGHNA; CDR2 reads YSLEER. With 0 bases removed from V and 4 bases from J, the gap between germline ends came to 9 bases. CDR3 in amino acids: CASSQEGEATEAFF. CDR3 in DNA: TGCGCCAGCAGCCAAGAAGGGGAGGCCACTGAAGCTTTCTTT.

The V and J genes are TRBV28 and TRBJ1-1; possibly TRBD1 for D (5 bases). V gave up 6 bases and J gave up 6 bases, with 11 bases separating them. Germline values: CDR1 MDHEN, CDR2 SYDVKM. The CDR3 is 12 residues long. The CDR3 loop is CASSPGVAEAFF. CDR3 nucleotide sequence: TGTGCCAGCAGCCCGGGGGTTGCTGAAGCTTTCTTT. The complete variable domain, with remaining parts taken from reference TRBV28 and TRBJ1-1, reads DVKVTQSSRYLVKRTGEKVFLECVQDMDHENMFWYRQDPGLGLRLIYFSYDVKMKEKGDIPEGYSVSREKKERFSLILESASTNQTSMYLCASSPGVAEAFFGQGTRLTVV.

The V call is TRBV5-6, the J call TRBJ1-1, with 7 positions matching TRBD1. The CDR3 runs 16 residues. The germline gives CDR1 SGHDT, CDR2 YYEEEE. The V segment lost 0 bases and the J segment 0 bases; nucleotides outside the gene matches: 5. In nucleotides, the CDR3 is TGTGCCAGCAGCTTGGAAATGGGGACAGTGAACACTGAAGCTTTCTTT. Translating gives CASSLEMGTVNTEAFF. Based on the CDR3 plus reference TRBV5-6 and TRBJ1-1, the full variable domain is DAGVTQSPTHLIKTRGQQVTLRCSPKSGHDTVSWYQQALGQGPQFIFQYYEEEERQRGNFPDRFSGHQFPNYSSELNVNALLLGDSALYLCASSLEMGTVNTEAFFGQGTRLTVV.

The rearrangement joins TRBV19 to TRBJ1-4; D is ambiguous. From germline, CDR1 is LNHDA and CDR2 SQIVND (reference sequence). V lost 9 bases to trimming and J lost 0 bases, with 14 bases between them. The CDR3 contains 15 residues. The CDR3 is CASRPPGTTNEKLFF. For the CDR3, the DNA is TGTGCCAGCCGCCCTCCGGGGACAACTAATGAAAAACTGTTTTTT.

J is TRBJ1-5 and V is TRBV10-3; no reliable D call. Trimming pared 10 bases from V and 5 bases from J, leaving 15 bases between. In germline, CDR1 is ENHRY, CDR2 SYGVKD. The CDR3 spans 13 residues. The CDR3 nucleotides are TGTGCCACAACGGGCGGGGTGGATCAGCCCCAGCATTTT. Translation: CATTGGVDQPQHF.

The chain couples TRBV5-5 to TRBJ1-5; 7 bases fit TRBD1. Germline loops: CDR1 SGHKS, CDR2 YYEKEE (reference sequence). V was pared by 5 bases and J by 9 bases, with 11 bases of the junction left unmatched. The CDR3 has 14 amino acids. CDR3 DNA sequence: TGTGCCAGCAGTTCCGGGACAGTGGGGCGGCCCCAGCATTTT. Residues: CASSSGTVGRPQHF.

This clone was seen just once. The V and J genes are TRBV5-4 and TRBJ2-5; 16 bases agree with TRBD2. CDR3 length: 16 residues. After removal of 3 bases from V and 2 bases from J, the junction contained 1 base not matched to a gene. Germline V gene lookup returns CDR1 SGHNT and CDR2 YYREEE (reference sequence). CDR3 coding DNA: TGTGCCAGCAGCTGGGGACTAGCGGGGGGGCAAGAGACCCAGTACTTC. This codes for CASSWGLAGGQETQYF.

The chain links TRBV7-8 to TRBJ2-7; unclear D gene. CDR1 is SGHVS, CDR2 FQNEAQ, per germline. V gave up 5 bases and J gave up 3 bases, with 8 bases separating them. The CDR3 totals 12 residues. This chain's CDR3 is CASSAEYYEQYF. The CDR3 coding sequence is TGTGCCAGCAGCGCGGAGTACTACGAGCAGTACTTC. Together with reference TRBV7-8 and TRBJ2-7, the CDR3 gives the full variable domain: GAGVSQSPRYKVAKRGQDVALRCDPISGHVSLFWYQQALGQGPEFLTYFQNEAQLDKSGLPSDRFFAERPEGSVSTLKIQRTQQEDSAVYLCASSAEYYEQYFGPGTRLTVT.

The chain carries TRBV9 and TRBJ2-3; TRBD2 matches at 8 bases. V dropped 1 base and J dropped 5; count of bases not matched to a gene: 6. CDR1 and CDR2 (germline): SGDLS, YYNGEE. The CDR3 is 15 residues long. For the CDR3, the DNA is TGTGCCAGCAGCGTAACCGGGAGGGTCGGAGATACGCAGTATTTT. This gives the protein CASSVTGRVGDTQYF. Combining the CDR3 with reference TRBV9 and TRBJ2-3 gives the whole variable domain DSGVTQTPKHLITATGQRVTLRCSPRSGDLSVYWYQQSLDQGLQFLIQYYNGEERAKGNILERFSAQQFPDLHSELNLSSLELGDSALYFCASSVTGRVGDTQYFGPGTRLTVL.

The chain is built from TRBV6-1 and TRBJ2-7; 9 bases fit TRBD1. The CDR3 runs to 14 residues. Germline CDR1 is MNHNS and CDR2 is SASEGT. V gave up 6 bases and J gave up 5 bases; unmatched junction bases: 8. The CDR3 is CASSEQGASDEQYF. The DNA of the CDR3 is TGTGCCAGCAGCGAACAGGGGGCGAGCGACGAGCAGTACTTC.

The rearrangement joins TRBV6-4 to TRBJ1-1; 7 bases match TRBD1. Germline loops: CDR1 MRHNA, CDR2 SNTAGT. The CDR3 extends over 16 amino acids. With V trimmed by 6 bases and J by 5 bases, 15 bases remained unmatched. The DNA for the CDR3 is TGTGCCAGCAGCAGGGGGGTGGCCGGGGCCGGGACTGAAGCTTTCTTT. Translation gives CASSRGVAGAGTEAFF.

About this clone: This sample includes further DNA sequences coding for the same CDR3. V usage is TRBV28 and J usage is TRBJ1-1; D gene ambiguous. CDR3 length: 12 amino acids. Germline CDR1 and CDR2: MDHEN and SYDVKM. V was pared by 6 bases and J by 1 base, with 6 bases between. In DNA form, the CDR3 reads TGTGCCAGCAGCCTCCGGAACACTGAAGCTTTCTTT. Translating gives CASSLRNTEAFF.

The chain employs TRBV28 and TRBJ2-3; D gene unclear. Germline assignment: CDR1 MDHEN and CDR2 SYDVKM. Between the trimmed V and J ends, which lost 5 bases and 1 base, there was a span of 10 bases. The CDR3 extends over 14 amino acids. The CDR3 bases are TGTGCCAGCAGTCCGACGGAAGGCACAGATACGCAGTATTTT. This translates into CASSPTEGTDTQYF.

J is TRBJ1-6 and V is TRBV27; a possible D gene is TRBD1 (5 bases). The germline V and J ends were trimmed by 0 bases and 8 bases, with 11 bases remaining between them. The germline CDR1 and CDR2 sequences are MNHEY and SMNVEV (reference sequence). The CDR3 has 15 amino acids. The CDR3 spells CASSLSPGQHSPLHF. For the CDR3, the DNA is TGTGCCAGCAGTTTATCGCCGGGGCAGCATTCACCCCTCCACTTT.

In DNA, the CDR3 is TGTGCCAGCAGTTACTCGGGACGACTCCCCTACGAGCAGTACTTC. This codes for CASSYSGRLPYEQYF. This sequence joins TRBV6-5 and TRBJ2-7; D is possibly TRBD1 or TRBD2 (5 bases each). V was cut by 0 bases and J by 2 bases, with 11 bases left in between. This CDR3 comprises 15 residues. Germline V gene sequence: CDR1 MNHEY, CDR2 SVGAGI.

This clone was observed a single time. The chain recombines TRBV6-4 with TRBJ2-2; 7 bases map to TRBD1. The CDR3 length is 13 residues. Per the germline V gene, CDR1 is MRHNA and CDR2 is SNTAGT. The ends lost 11 bases at V and 4 bases at J; junction bases unmatched: 7. The CDR3 loop is CAAKGASTGELFF. In nucleotides, the CDR3 is TGTGCCGCCAAGGGGGCCAGCACCGGGGAGCTGTTTTTT.

This clone was observed a handful of times. CDR3 loop: CASSSHTSGTDTQYF. The CDR3 nucleotides read TGTGCCAGCAGTTCACATACTAGCGGAACAGATACGCAGTATTTT. The rearrangement joins TRBV6-6 to TRBJ2-3, with TRBD2 identical over 8 bases. This CDR3 is built from 15 residues. J was trimmed by 3 bases and V by 4 bases; bases with no gene match: 6. The germline gives CDR1 MNHNY, CDR2 SVGAGI (reference sequence).

This chain's CDR3 is CASRSGKEAFF. The DNA for the CDR3 is TGTGCCAGCAGGTCCGGGAAAGAAGCTTTCTTT. The chain uses TRBV6-5 and TRBJ1-1; D is unresolved. Germline-derived CDR1 and CDR2 are MNHEY and SVGAGI. This CDR3 region has 11 residues. Trimming took 6 bases from V and 8 from J, leaving 10 bases between them.

The chain carries TRBV6-5 and TRBJ1-2; D is unresolved. The germline CDR1 and CDR2 sequences are MNHEY and SVGAGI. V was cut by 7 bases and J by 6 bases, with 18 bases left in between. The CDR3 is made up of 14 amino acids. This CDR3 reads CASITLRGSNGYTF. The CDR3 DNA reads as TGTGCCAGCATTACCTTACGGGGAAGTAATGGCTACACCTTC.

This clone occurred a few times. CDR3 residues: CASSRSSRGYEQYF. The CDR3 nucleotides read TGTGCCAGCAGCCGATCCTCCCGGGGTTACGAGCAGTACTTC. This chain uses TRBV7-2 with TRBJ2-7; tentatively, D is TRBD2 (5 bases). This CDR3 comprises 14 residues. The V gene lost 5 bases and the J gene lost 4 bases, with 15 bases spanning the gap. Germline V lookup: CDR1 SGHTA, CDR2 FQGNSA. Drawing the rest from reference TRBV7-2 and TRBJ2-7, the complete variable domain is GAGVSQSPSNKVTEKGKDVELRCDPISGHTALYWYRQSLGQGLEFLIYFQGNSAPDKSGLPSDRFSAERTGGSVSTLTIQRTQQEDSAVYLCASSRSSRGYEQYFGPGTRLTVT.

This chain uses TRBV19 with TRBJ1-5, with D maybe TRBD1 (5 bases). The V end lost 5 bases, the J end lost 5 bases, and 16 bases lay between the germline ends. Germline V gene data show CDR1 as LNHDA and CDR2 as SQIVND (reference sequence). The CDR3 covers 15 residues. The CDR3, as DNA: TGTGCCAGTAGTCCCGGGACTTCGGTCTATCAGCCCCAGCATTTT. Translating it yields CASSPGTSVYQPQHF.

The chain has TRBV11-2 and TRBJ1-2, with D unclear. Germline assignment: CDR1 SGHAT and CDR2 FQNNGV. Trimming pared 1 base from V and 7 bases from J, leaving 7 bases between. The CDR3 has 12 amino acids. The CDR3 region has the DNA TGTGCCAGCAGCTTAGTCGGGGTTGGCTACACCTTC. Translation gives CASSLVGVGYTF.

The J gene is TRBJ1-1, the V gene TRBV7-3; D ambiguous. The CDR3 runs to 13 residues. From germline, CDR1 is SGHTA and CDR2 FQGTGA. The ends were cut back, 4 bases at V and 4 bases at J, with 10 bases in the middle. This CDR3 is CASSSGRSTEAFF. The CDR3 DNA follows: TGTGCCAGCAGCTCTGGCCGGAGCACTGAAGCTTTCTTT.

This clone was counted a few times. The chain uses TRBV5-4 and TRBJ2-5, with 8 bases aligning to TRBD2. The germline V gene has CDR1 SGHNT and CDR2 YYREEE (reference sequence). The CDR3 sequence is 15 residues long. Trimming cost V 1 base and J 1 base; bases outside gene matches: 3. The CDR3 bases are TGTGCCAGCAGCTTGCAAGCGGGGGTCCAAGAGACCCAGTACTTC. Translated: CASSLQAGVQETQYF.

This clone was seen more than once but under ten times. V and J are TRBV6-5 and TRBJ2-7; 10 positions match TRBD2. V shed 3 bases and J 4 bases; nucleotides not matched to a gene: 9. Germline V gives CDR1 MNHEY, CDR2 SVGAGI. This CDR3 is built from 16 residues. The CDR3 reads CASSYSGLAAGYEQYF. The CDR3 DNA reads TGTGCCAGCAGTTATTCCGGACTAGCGGCCGGTTACGAGCAGTACTTC.

The chain couples TRBV10-3 to TRBJ2-5; the D is unclear. V was trimmed by 7 bases and J by 4 bases, leaving 13 bases between them. This CDR3 spans 13 amino acids. Germline lookup yields CDR1 ENHRY and CDR2 SYGVKD. The CDR3 loop is CAITGGRGETQYF. The CDR3 nucleotides read TGTGCCATCACTGGCGGAAGAGGAGAGACCCAGTACTTC.